These 30 T cell receptor beta chains were sequenced from one sample in a study of blood T cell repertoires in COVID-19. The assay was immunoSEQ multiplex PCR, and TCRdb's table has in-frame clones only and misses some. The table records some 45,000 clones, 91% of them present only once. The sequenced sample consisted of peripheral blood. These receptors were taken from a man between 70 and 80 years old with active COVID-19.

J is TRBJ2-5 and V is TRBV5-1; D is possibly TRBD1 (6 bases). Deletions cut 4 bases from V and 4 bases from J, with 14 bases between. Germline CDR1 and CDR2: SGHRS and YFSETQ. The CDR3 totals 14 residues. The DNA of the CDR3 is TGCGCCAGCAGCAACGGACAGTCTCCAGAGACCCAGTACTTC. Translating it yields CASSNGQSPETQYF.

This chain uses TRBV27 with TRBJ2-5; 8 bases fit TRBD1. The CDR3 loop spans 14 amino acids. In germline, CDR1 is MNHEY, CDR2 SMNVEV (reference sequence). The J segment lost 5 bases and the V segment lost 3 bases, leaving 5 bases of the junction unmatched. The CDR3 loop reads CASSFSGGSETQYF. CDR3 sequence (DNA): TGTGCCAGCAGTTTTTCAGGGGGCTCCGAGACCCAGTACTTC.

A single count supports this clone. The chain employs TRBV27 and TRBJ1-1, with 12 bases aligning to TRBD1. CDR1 is MNHEY, CDR2 SMNVEV, per germline (reference sequence). This CDR3 comprises 18 residues. The V segment lost 5 bases and the J segment 4 bases; nucleotides outside the gene matches: 14. The CDR3 DNA follows: TGTGCCAGCAGTCGAACGCCGGGACAGGGGGCGCTTAGCACTGAAGCTTTCTTT. This translates into CASSRTPGQGALSTEAFF.

The gene calls are TRBV13 and TRBJ2-5, with TRBD2 as a possible D gene (6 bases). This CDR3 has 17 amino acids. V was pared by 5 bases and J by 5 bases, with 24 bases between. Germline loops: CDR1 PRHDT, CDR2 FYEKMQ (reference sequence). Here the CDR3 reads CASSPLGSIKRVETQYF. For the CDR3, the DNA is TGTGCCAGCAGCCCCCTCGGTTCAATCAAGCGGGTCGAGACCCAGTACTTC.

Here the CDR3 reads CATSEGAPNTGELFF. For the CDR3, the DNA is TGTGCCACCTCGGAGGGGGCACCGAACACCGGGGAGCTGTTTTTT. The chain has TRBV24-1 and TRBJ2-2, with a weak D call TRBD1 (7 bases). This CDR3 region has 15 residues. V was shortened by 9 bases and J by 0 bases, with 13 bases between the two germline ends. In germline, CDR1 is KGHDR, CDR2 SFDVKD.

The CDR3 nucleotides are TGTGCCAGCAGCCCCTGGGGGGTCCAATTTACGAACACTGAAGCTTTCTTT. Amino acids: CASSPWGVQFTNTEAFF. This chain joins TRBV7-8 and TRBJ1-1; a weak D match, TRBD1 (5 bases). Germline V CDR1 and CDR2: SGHVS, FQNEAQ. CDR3 length equals 17 residues. The V and J ends lost 5 bases and 1 base respectively, with 20 bases between them. The full variable domain, with the rest looked up from reference TRBV7-8 and TRBJ1-1, is GAGVSQSPRYKVAKRGQDVALRCDPISGHVSLFWYQQALGQGPEFLTYFQNEAQLDKSGLPSDRFFAERPEGSVSTLKIQRTQQEDSAVYLCASSPWGVQFTNTEAFFGQGTRLTVV.

The rearrangement joins TRBV9 to TRBJ1-2; D remains unclear. CDR1 is SGDLS, CDR2 YYNGEE, per germline. V lost 3 bases to trimming and J lost 3 bases, with 9 bases between them. The CDR3 extends over 13 amino acids. The CDR3 spells CASSAYNDYGYTF. CDR3 sequence (DNA): TGTGCCAGCAGCGCGTATAATGACTATGGCTACACCTTC.

The chain carries TRBV7-9 and TRBJ2-5, with a tentative D call TRBD2 (6 bases). The germline gives CDR1 SEHNR, CDR2 FQNEAQ (reference sequence). CDR3 size: 15 residues. The V gene lost 7 bases and the J gene lost 1 base, with 16 bases spanning the gap. CDR3 nucleotides: TGTGCCAGCACCCGTATGGGGACTCTCCAAGAGACCCAGTACTTC. Its protein is CASTRMGTLQETQYF.

The rearrangement uses TRBV5-6 and TRBJ1-3; 9 nucleotides line up with TRBD1. V dropped 3 bases and J dropped 7; count of bases not matched to a gene: 5. The CDR3 extends over 14 amino acids. The germline V gene encodes CDR1 SGHDT and CDR2 YYEEEE. The CDR3 loop is CASSSTGGFNTIYF. The CDR3 region has the DNA TGTGCCAGCAGCTCGACAGGGGGTTTCAACACCATATATTTT.

This sequence joins TRBV5-1 and TRBJ1-2, with 9 bases lining up with TRBD1. This CDR3 has 14 residues. Germline V gives CDR1 SGHRS, CDR2 YFSETQ. Losses at the gene ends were 4 bases for V and 6 bases for J; bases not matched to a gene: 7. This CDR3 reads CASSGDREEDGYTF. CDR3 DNA: TGCGCCAGCAGCGGGGACAGGGAGGAAGATGGCTACACCTTC.

The CDR3 reads CSASHTSGGLTDTQYF. The CDR3 DNA is TGCAGTGCTAGTCACACTAGCGGGGGGCTCACAGATACGCAGTATTTT. The gene calls are TRBV20-1 and TRBJ2-3; 12 bases align to TRBD2. The V gene end was trimmed by 3 bases and the J gene end by 2 bases; junction bases not matched to a gene: 6. The CDR3 runs to 16 residues. Germline V lookup: CDR1 DFQATT, CDR2 SNEGSKA (reference sequence).

V gene TRBV24-1 combines with J gene TRBJ2-3; TRBD1 agrees at 9 bases. This CDR3 region has 14 residues. Germline V gene lookup returns CDR1 KGHDR and CDR2 SFDVKD. J gave up 2 bases and V 7 bases, and 3 bases lay outside the gene matches. CDR3 nucleotide sequence: TGTGCCACCAGCGGGACAGGGAACACAGATACGCAGTATTTT. Its translation: CATSGTGNTDTQYF.

The chain combines TRBV28 with TRBJ1-2, with 7 positions matching TRBD1. With V trimmed by 8 bases and J by 6 bases, 9 bases remained unmatched. Per the germline V gene, CDR1 is MDHEN and CDR2 is SYDVKM. This CDR3 comprises 13 residues. The CDR3 sequence: CASGIRGLDGYTF. The CDR3 DNA follows: TGTGCCAGCGGAATAAGGGGGCTGGATGGCTACACCTTC.

This chain connects TRBV5-4 to TRBJ1-4; D remains ambiguous. The V gene lost 4 bases and the J gene lost 8 bases, with 15 bases spanning the gap. This CDR3 has 14 residues. CDR1 and CDR2 from the germline V gene are SGHNT and YYREEE (reference sequence). The CDR3 protein is CASSAGGPWEKLFF. The DNA for the CDR3 is TGTGCCAGCAGCGCGGGAGGCCCCTGGGAAAAACTGTTTTTT.

V usage is TRBV11-2 and J usage is TRBJ1-6; D remains ambiguous. V dropped 5 bases and J dropped 7 bases, with 12 bases sitting between them. This CDR3 is 14 amino acids long. Germline V gives CDR1 SGHAT, CDR2 FQNNGV. CDR3: CASSASISNSPLHF. The CDR3 DNA is TGTGCCAGCAGCGCCAGTATTTCAAATTCACCCCTCCACTTT.

About this clone itself: Other DNA sequences from this sample encode an identical CDR3 as well. The chain couples TRBV5-1 to TRBJ2-3; D possibly corresponds to TRBD1 (6 bases). The CDR3 contains 14 residues. Trimming left V 3 bases short and J 3 bases short, with 11 bases between. Germline loops: CDR1 SGHRS, CDR2 YFSETQ. The CDR3 nucleotides read TGCGCCAGCAGCTCAGGACAGAGGACAGATACGCAGTATTTT. This gives the protein CASSSGQRTDTQYF.

CDR3 loop: CATSRDTSGAFQETQYF. The CDR3 region has the DNA TGTGCCACCAGCAGAGATACTAGCGGGGCCTTCCAAGAGACCCAGTACTTC. The chain uses TRBV15 and TRBJ2-5; 10 bases align to TRBD2. This CDR3 spans 17 amino acids. The V and J ends lost 0 bases and 1 base, in that order; junction bases with no gene match: 5. Looked up from germline, CDR1 is LNHNV and CDR2 is YYDKDF (reference sequence).

The V gene is TRBV30, the J gene TRBJ2-5; D not resolved. Germline CDR1 and CDR2: GTSNPN and SVGIG (reference sequence). The CDR3 runs to 16 residues. V shed 1 base and J shed 7 bases, with 22 bases lying between them. The CDR3 sequence is CAWSGIERSLPGTQYF. The DNA of the CDR3 is TGTGCCTGGAGTGGGATAGAACGGTCACTCCCGGGGACCCAGTACTTC.

Turning to this clone: A read error may account for a junction end that differs from germline. The chain employs TRBV11-2 and TRBJ2-2; the D gene is possibly TRBD1 (6 bases). Germline V lookup: CDR1 SGHAT, CDR2 FQNNGV. CDR3 length: 15 residues. The CDR3 DNA follows: TGTGCCAGCAGATTAGGACAGCCGAACACCGGGGAGCTGTTTTTT. Translation gives CASRLGQPNTGELFF.

CDR3 protein: CSASPGATEAFF. CDR3 in DNA: TGCAGTGCTAGTCCGGGAGCCACTGAAGCTTTCTTT. The rearrangement links TRBV20-1 to TRBJ1-1; D gene uncertain. CDR1 DFQATT and CDR2 SNEGSKA come from the germline V gene (reference sequence). This CDR3 comprises 12 residues. V was shortened by 3 bases and J by 4 bases, with 9 bases between the two germline ends.

The chain has TRBV6-6 and TRBJ2-7; 7 bases align to TRBD2. Per germline, CDR1 MNHNY and CDR2 SVGAGI (reference sequence). The ends lost 8 bases at V and 2 bases at J; junction bases unmatched: 12. The CDR3 sequence is 15 residues long. The CDR3: CASGNVGRGTYEQYF. DNA for the CDR3: TGTGCCAGCGGAAATGTCGGGCGGGGGACCTACGAGCAGTACTTC.

This sequence joins TRBV5-5 and TRBJ1-1; a possible D gene is TRBD1 (6 bases). Trimming removed 4 bases at V and 11 bases at J, with 12 bases between. Germline V lookup: CDR1 SGHKS, CDR2 YYEKEE (reference sequence). The CDR3 extends over 11 amino acids. CDR3 DNA: TGTGCCAGCAGCAACAGGGCTTCGGCTTTCTTT. This sequence encodes CASSNRASAFF.

The rearrangement joins TRBV10-3 to TRBJ2-3; 11 bases agree with TRBD2. Germline V gives CDR1 ENHRY, CDR2 SYGVKD. The trim removed 3 bases at V and 3 bases at J, leaving 5 bases unmatched. CDR3 length equals 16 residues. This chain's CDR3 is CAISDPTSGKTDTQYF. The DNA of the CDR3 is TGTGCCATCAGTGACCCGACTAGCGGGAAAACAGATACGCAGTATTTT.

The chain combines TRBV27 with TRBJ2-7; D possibly corresponds to TRBD2 (5 bases). V lost 2 bases, J lost 2 bases, and 10 bases lay in between. The CDR3 is made up of 14 amino acids. Looked up from germline, CDR1 is MNHEY and CDR2 is SMNVEV (reference sequence). The CDR3 region is CASSLRGVTYEQYF. The CDR3 DNA reads TGTGCCAGCAGTTTACGGGGTGTTACCTACGAGCAGTACTTC.

J is TRBJ1-5 and V is TRBV5-5; D call uncertain. The CDR3 has 13 amino acids. The germline V and J ends were trimmed by 1 base and 5 bases, with 7 bases remaining between them. Germline V gene lookup returns CDR1 SGHKS and CDR2 YYEKEE (reference sequence). Here the CDR3 DNA reads TGTGCCAGCAGCTTGTATGAGGATCAGCCCCAGCATTTT. Translated, it gives CASSLYEDQPQHF.

The table lists this clone with a count of one. This CDR3 is also generated by other DNA sequences in the sample. The V gene is TRBV29-1, the J gene TRBJ2-2; TRBD2 might be the D (6 bases). V gave up 1 base and J gave up 1 base, with 10 bases separating them. The CDR3 covers 15 residues. CDR1 is SQVTM and CDR2 is ANQGSEA in the germline V gene. DNA of the CDR3: TGCAGCGTTGAAGGGAGGGTGGGGAACACCGGGGAGCTGTTTTTT. Translating it yields CSVEGRVGNTGELFF.

The chain carries TRBV14 and TRBJ1-2, with TRBD1 matching 8 bases. The CDR3 is 14 residues long. Germline CDR1 reads SGHDN; CDR2 reads FVKESK. V was pared by 4 bases and J by 3 bases, with 4 bases of the junction left unmatched. The CDR3 region is CASSLGTGYYGYTF. The CDR3 DNA reads TGTGCCAGCAGCCTGGGGACAGGATACTATGGCTACACCTTC.

V gene TRBV5-1 combines with J gene TRBJ2-5, with TRBD1 identical over 7 bases. CDR1 and CDR2 from the germline V gene are SGHRS and YFSETQ. Trimming cost V 4 bases and J 1 base; bases outside gene matches: 7. This CDR3 region has 15 residues. Here the CDR3 reads CASSLTGQTQETQYF. In nucleotides, the CDR3 is TGCGCCAGCAGCCTTACGGGACAGACCCAAGAGACCCAGTACTTC.

The CDR3 DNA is TGTGCCAGCAGATTAGGGACAGGGCGGAACACCATATATTTT. This codes for CASRLGTGRNTIYF. The rearrangement joins TRBV2 to TRBJ1-3; 9 bases map to TRBD1. V shed 6 bases and J 7 bases; nucleotides not matched to a gene: 7. CDR3 size: 14 residues. Germline values: CDR1 SNHLY, CDR2 FYNNEI. Combining the CDR3 with reference TRBV2 and TRBJ1-3 gives the whole variable domain EPEVTQTPSHQVTQMGQEVILRCVPISNHLYFYWYRQILGQKVEFLVSFYNNEISEKSEIFDDQFSVERPDGSNFTLKIRSTKLEDSAMYFCASRLGTGRNTIYFGEGSWLTVV.

This clone has just a few counts. The J gene is TRBJ1-2, the V gene TRBV5-4; D gene ambiguous. V was clipped by 0 bases and J by 4 bases, with 10 bases between them. Germline V CDR1 and CDR2: SGHNT, YYREEE (reference sequence). CDR3 length equals 14 residues. CDR3 DNA: TGTGCCAGCAGCTTGGAAAGACAAAGCTATGGCTACACCTTC. As protein: CASSLERQSYGYTF. Based on the CDR3 plus reference TRBV5-4 and TRBJ1-2, the full variable domain is ETGVTQSPTHLIKTRGQQVTLRCSSQSGHNTVSWYQQALGQGPQFIFQYYREEENGRGNFPPRFSGLQFPNYSSELNVNALELDDSALYLCASSLERQSYGYTFGSGTRLTVV.